What follows are 4 T cell receptor beta chains derived from one specimen sequenced in a study of response to subunit inactivated influenza vaccine. TCRdb redid the calling of the RT-PCR reads with MiXCR, one entry per CDR3 protein. The table shows around 490,000 distinct CDR3 sequences, with about 8% occurring only once. Source: PBMCs from blood, taken less than 30 months after vaccination. The source is a man aged 45-69 years who received an inactivated influenza vaccine.

This chain joins TRBV7-2 and TRBJ2-4, with D tentatively TRBD2 (6 bases). The CDR3 is made up of 16 amino acids. The germline V gene encodes CDR1 SGHTA and CDR2 FQGNSA. Trimming took off 5 bases at V and 0 bases at J, with 14 bases between the two ends. CDR3 loop: CASSPRAGLAKNIQYF. In DNA form, the CDR3 reads TGTGCCAGCAGCCCTAGGGCGGGGCTAGCCAAAAACATTCAGTACTTC.

The chain uses TRBV6-1 and TRBJ1-4; perhaps TRBD1 as D (6 bases). Germline assignment: CDR1 MNHNS and CDR2 SASEGT. Deletions cut 7 bases from V and 4 bases from J, with 16 bases between. CDR3 size: 15 residues. CDR3 in amino acids: CASTSVGAVNEKLFF. The CDR3 nucleotides are TGTGCCAGCACCTCGGTGGGGGCCGTTAATGAAAAACTGTTTTTT.

This clonotype was detected many times. The chain carries TRBV2 and TRBJ2-1; D unresolved. Germline values: CDR1 SNHLY, CDR2 FYNNEI. The CDR3 extends over 16 amino acids. V was shortened by 2 bases and J by 0 bases, with 11 bases between the two germline ends. CDR3 sequence (DNA): TGTGCCAGCAGTGAATTGCTGTACAGCTCCTACAATGAGCAGTTCTTC. Translated, it gives CASSELLYSSYNEQFF.

This chain links TRBV20-1 with TRBJ2-3; TRBD2 agrees at 13 bases. CDR1 and CDR2 from the germline V gene are DFQATT and SNEGSKA (reference sequence). The J segment lost 9 bases and the V segment lost 4 bases, leaving 4 bases of the junction unmatched. The CDR3 loop spans 13 amino acids. This CDR3 is CSAIGLAGETQYF. The CDR3 DNA sequence: TGCAGTGCTATTGGACTAGCGGGGGAAACGCAGTATTTT.